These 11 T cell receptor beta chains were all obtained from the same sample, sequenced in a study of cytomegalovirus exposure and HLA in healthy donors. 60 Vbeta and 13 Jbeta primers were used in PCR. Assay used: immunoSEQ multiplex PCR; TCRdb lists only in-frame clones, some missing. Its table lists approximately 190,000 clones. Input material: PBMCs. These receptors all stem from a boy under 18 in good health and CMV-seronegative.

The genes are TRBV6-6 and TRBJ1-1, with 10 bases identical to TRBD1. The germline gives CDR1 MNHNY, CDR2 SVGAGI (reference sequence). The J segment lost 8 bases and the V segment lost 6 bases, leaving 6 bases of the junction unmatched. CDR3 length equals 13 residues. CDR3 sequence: CASRGTGEGEAFF. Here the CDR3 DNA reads TGTGCCAGCAGGGGGACAGGGGAAGGCGAAGCTTTCTTT.

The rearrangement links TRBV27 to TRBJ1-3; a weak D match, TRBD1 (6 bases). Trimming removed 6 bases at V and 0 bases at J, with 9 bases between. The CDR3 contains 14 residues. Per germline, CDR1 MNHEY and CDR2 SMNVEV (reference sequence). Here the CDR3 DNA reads TGTGCCAGCAGCATCAGGGGCTCTGGAAACACCATATATTTT. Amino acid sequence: CASSIRGSGNTIYF.

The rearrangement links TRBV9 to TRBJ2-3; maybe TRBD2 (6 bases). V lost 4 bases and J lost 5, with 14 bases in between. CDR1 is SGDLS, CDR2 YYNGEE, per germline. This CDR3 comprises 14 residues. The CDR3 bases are TGTGCCAGCAGCCGGGACTTAGCTATAGATACGCAGTATTTT. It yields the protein CASSRDLAIDTQYF.

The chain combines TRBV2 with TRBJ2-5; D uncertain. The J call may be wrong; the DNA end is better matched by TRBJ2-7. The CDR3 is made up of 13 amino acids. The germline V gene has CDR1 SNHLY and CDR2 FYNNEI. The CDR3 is CASSASGSYEQYF. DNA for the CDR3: TGTGCCAGCAGTGCGTCCGGGTCCTACGAGCAGTACTTC.

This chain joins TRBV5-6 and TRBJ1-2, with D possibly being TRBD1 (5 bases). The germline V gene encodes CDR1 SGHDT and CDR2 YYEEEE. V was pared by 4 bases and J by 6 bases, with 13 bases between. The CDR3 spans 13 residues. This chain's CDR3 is CASSRGYLHGYTF. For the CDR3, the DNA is TGTGCCAGCAGCCGGGGGTATCTCCATGGCTACACCTTC.

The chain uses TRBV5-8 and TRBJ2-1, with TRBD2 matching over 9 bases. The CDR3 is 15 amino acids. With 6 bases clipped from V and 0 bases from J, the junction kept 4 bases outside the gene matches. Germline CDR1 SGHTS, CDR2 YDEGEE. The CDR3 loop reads CASTWRGGSYNEQFF. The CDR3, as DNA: TGTGCCAGCACGTGGCGGGGGGGCTCCTACAATGAGCAGTTCTTC. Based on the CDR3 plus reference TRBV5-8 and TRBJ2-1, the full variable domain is EAGVTQSPTHLIKTRGQQATLRCSPISGHTSVYWYQQALGLGLQFLLWYDEGEERNRGNFPPRFSGRQFPNYSSELNVNALELEDSALYLCASTWRGGSYNEQFFGPGTRLTVL.

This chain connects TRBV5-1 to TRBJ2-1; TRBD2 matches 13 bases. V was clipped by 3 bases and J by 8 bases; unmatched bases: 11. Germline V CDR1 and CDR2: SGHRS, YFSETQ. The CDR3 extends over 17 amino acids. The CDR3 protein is CASSSTSGTSGVHEQFF. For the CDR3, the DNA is TGCGCCAGCAGCTCCACCTCCGGGACTAGCGGGGTCCATGAGCAGTTCTTC.

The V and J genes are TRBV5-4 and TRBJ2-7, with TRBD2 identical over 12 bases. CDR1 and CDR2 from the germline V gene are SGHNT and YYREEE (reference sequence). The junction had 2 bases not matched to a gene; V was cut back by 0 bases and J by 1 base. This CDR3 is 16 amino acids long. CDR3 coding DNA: TGTGCCAGCAGCTTGGGGACTAGCGGGGCTTCCTACGAGCAGTACTTC. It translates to CASSLGTSGASYEQYF.

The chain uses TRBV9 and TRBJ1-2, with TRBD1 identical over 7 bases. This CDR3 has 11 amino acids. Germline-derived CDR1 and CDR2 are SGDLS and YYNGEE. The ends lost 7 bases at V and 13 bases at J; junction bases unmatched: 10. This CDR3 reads CASDKTGIRTF. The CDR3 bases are TGTGCCAGCGATAAGACAGGGATCCGCACCTTC.

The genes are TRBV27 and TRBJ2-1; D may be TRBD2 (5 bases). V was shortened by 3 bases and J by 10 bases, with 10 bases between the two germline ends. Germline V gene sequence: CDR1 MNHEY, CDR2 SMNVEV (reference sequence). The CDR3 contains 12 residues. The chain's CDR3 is CASSFTRGEQFF. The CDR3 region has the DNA TGTGCCAGCAGTTTTACTCGCGGGGAGCAGTTCTTC.

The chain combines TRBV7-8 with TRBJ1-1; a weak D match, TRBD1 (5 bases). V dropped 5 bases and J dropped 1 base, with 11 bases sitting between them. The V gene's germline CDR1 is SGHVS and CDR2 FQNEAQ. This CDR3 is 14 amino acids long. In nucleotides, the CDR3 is TGTGCCAGCAGCCAGGGCCGGACGAACACTGAAGCTTTCTTT. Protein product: CASSQGRTNTEAFF.